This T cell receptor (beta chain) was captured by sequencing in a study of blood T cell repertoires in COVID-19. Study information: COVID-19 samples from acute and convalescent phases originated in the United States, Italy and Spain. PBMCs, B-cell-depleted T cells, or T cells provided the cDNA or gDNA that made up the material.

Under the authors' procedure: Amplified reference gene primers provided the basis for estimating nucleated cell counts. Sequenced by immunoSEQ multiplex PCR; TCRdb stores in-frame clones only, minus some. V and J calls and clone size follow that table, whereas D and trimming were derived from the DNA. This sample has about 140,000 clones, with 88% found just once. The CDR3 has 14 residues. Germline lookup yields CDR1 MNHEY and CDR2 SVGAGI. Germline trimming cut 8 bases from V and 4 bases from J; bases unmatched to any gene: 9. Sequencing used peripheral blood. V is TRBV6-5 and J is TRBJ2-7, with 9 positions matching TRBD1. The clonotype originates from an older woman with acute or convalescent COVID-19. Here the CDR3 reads CASGRTGDTYEQYF. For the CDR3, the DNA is TGTGCCAGCGGGAGGACAGGGGACACTTACGAGCAGTACTTC.